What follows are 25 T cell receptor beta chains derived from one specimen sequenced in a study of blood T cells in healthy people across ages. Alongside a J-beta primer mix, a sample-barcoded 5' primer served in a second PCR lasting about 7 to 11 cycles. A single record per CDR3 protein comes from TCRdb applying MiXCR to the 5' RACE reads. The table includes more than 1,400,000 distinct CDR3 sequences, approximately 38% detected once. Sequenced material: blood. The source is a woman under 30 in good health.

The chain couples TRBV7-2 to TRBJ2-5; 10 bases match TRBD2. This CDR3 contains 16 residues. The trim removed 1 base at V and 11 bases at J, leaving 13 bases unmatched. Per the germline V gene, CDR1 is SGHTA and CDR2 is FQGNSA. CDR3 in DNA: TGTGCCAGCAGCTTAGTGGCTAGCGGGAGCGGGTATGAGCAGTACTTC. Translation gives CASSLVASGSGYEQYF.

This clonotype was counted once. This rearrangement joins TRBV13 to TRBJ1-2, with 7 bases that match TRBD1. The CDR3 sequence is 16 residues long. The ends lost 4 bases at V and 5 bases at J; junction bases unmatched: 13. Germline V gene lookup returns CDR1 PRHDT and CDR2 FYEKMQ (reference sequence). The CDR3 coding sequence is TGTGCCAGCAGCTCTCAGATAGGGGGCGGAGGGTATGGCTACACCTTC. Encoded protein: CASSSQIGGGGYGYTF.

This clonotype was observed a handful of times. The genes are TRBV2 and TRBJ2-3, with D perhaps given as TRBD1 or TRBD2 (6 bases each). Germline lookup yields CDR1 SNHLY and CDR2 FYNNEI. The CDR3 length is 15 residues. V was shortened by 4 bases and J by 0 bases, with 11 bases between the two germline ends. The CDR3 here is CASSAQGTSTDTQYF. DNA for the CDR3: TGTGCCAGCAGTGCCCAGGGGACTAGCACAGATACGCAGTATTTT.

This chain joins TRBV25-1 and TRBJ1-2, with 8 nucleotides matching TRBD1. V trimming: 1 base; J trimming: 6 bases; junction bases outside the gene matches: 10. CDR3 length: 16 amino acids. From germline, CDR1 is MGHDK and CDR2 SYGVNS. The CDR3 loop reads CASSESYAGGRDGYTF. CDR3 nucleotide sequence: TGTGCCAGCAGTGAATCCTACGCAGGGGGCAGGGATGGCTACACCTTC.

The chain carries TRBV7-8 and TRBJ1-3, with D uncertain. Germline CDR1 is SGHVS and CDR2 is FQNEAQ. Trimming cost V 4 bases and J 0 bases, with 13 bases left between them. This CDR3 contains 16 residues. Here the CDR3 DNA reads TGTGCCAGCAGCTCTTACACATACAGCTCTGGAAACACCATATATTTT. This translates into CASSSYTYSSGNTIYF.

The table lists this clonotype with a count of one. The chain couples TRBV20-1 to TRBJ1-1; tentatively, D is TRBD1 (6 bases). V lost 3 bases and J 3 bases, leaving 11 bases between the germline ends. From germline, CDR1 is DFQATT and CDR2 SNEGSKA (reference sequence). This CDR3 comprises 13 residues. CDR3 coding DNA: TGCAGTGCTAGCCAAGGACAGTACACTGAAGCTTTCTTT. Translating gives CSASQGQYTEAFF.

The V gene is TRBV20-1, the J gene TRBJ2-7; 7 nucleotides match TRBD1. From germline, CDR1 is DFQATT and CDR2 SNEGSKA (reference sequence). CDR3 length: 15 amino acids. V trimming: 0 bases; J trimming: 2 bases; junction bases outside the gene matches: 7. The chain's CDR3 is CSARDRDRDPYEQYF. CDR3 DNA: TGCAGTGCTAGAGATAGAGACAGGGATCCCTACGAGCAGTACTTC.

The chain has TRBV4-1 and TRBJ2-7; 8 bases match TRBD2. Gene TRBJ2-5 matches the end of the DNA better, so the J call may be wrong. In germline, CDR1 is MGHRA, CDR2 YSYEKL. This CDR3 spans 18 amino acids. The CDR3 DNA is TGCGCCAGCAGCCAAGATGGGGTAGCGGGGCGGTTTTCGGAGACCCAGTACTTC. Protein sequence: CASSQDGVAGRFSETQYF.

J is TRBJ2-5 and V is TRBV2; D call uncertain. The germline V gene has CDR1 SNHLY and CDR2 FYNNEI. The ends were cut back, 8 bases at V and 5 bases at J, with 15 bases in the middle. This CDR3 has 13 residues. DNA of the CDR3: TGTGCCAGCCGCCTTAGAGGCCATGAGACCCAGTACTTC. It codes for CASRLRGHETQYF.

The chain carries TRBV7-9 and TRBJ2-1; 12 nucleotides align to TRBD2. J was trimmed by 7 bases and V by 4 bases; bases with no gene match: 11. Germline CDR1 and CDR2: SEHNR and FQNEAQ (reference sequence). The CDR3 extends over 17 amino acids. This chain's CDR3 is CASSSWTTSGRSNEQFF. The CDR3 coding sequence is TGTGCCAGCAGCTCCTGGACGACTAGCGGGAGATCGAATGAGCAGTTCTTC.

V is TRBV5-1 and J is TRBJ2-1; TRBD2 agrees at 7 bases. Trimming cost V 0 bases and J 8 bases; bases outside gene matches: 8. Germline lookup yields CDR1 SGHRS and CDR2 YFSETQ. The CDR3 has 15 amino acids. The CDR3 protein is CASSLGRASGDEQFF. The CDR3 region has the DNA TGCGCCAGCAGCTTGGGGCGGGCTAGCGGTGATGAGCAGTTCTTC.

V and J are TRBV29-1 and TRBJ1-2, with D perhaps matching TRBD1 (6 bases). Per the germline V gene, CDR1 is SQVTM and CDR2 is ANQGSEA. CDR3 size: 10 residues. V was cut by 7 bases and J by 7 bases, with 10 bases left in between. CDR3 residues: CSAGQIGYTF. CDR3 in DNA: TGCAGCGCCGGACAGATTGGCTACACCTTC.

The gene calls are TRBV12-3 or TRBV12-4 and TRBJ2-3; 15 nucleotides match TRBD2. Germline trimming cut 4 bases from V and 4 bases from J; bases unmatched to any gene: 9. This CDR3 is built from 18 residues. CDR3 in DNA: TGTGCCAGCAGTTCCCCGGGACTAGCGGGAGGACGGGCAGATACGCAGTATTTT. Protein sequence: CASSSPGLAGGRADTQYF.

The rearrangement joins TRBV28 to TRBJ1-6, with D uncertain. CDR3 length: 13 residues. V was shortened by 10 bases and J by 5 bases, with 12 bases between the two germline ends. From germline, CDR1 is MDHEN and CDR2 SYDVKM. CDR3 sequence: CATHAENNSPLHF. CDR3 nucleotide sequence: TGTGCCACTCATGCAGAAAATAATTCACCCCTCCACTTT.

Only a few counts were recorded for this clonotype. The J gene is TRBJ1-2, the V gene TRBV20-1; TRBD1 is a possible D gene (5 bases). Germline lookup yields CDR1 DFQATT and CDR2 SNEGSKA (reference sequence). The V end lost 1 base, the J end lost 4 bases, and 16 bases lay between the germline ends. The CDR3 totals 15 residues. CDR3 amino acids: CSARVFGREAYGYTF. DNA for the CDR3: TGCAGTGCTAGAGTATTCGGCAGGGAGGCCTATGGCTACACCTTC.

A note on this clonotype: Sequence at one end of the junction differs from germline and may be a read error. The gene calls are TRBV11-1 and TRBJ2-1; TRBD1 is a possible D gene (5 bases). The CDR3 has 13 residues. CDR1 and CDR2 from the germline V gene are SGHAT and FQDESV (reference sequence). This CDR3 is CAGSSGHYNEQFF. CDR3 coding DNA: TGTGCCGGCAGCTCCGGACATTACAATGAGCAGTTCTTC.

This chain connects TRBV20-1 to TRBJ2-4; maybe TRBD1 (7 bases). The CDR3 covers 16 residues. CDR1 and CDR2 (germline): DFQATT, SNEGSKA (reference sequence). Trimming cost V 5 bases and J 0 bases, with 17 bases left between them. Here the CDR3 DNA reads TGCAGTGCTGACCTCAGGGGGGAGTTAGCCAAAAACATTCAGTACTTC. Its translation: CSADLRGELAKNIQYF.

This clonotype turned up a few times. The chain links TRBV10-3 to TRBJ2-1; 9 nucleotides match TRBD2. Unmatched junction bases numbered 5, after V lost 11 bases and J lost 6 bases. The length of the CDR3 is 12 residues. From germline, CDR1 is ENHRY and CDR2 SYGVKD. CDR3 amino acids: CAGGSGSNEQFF. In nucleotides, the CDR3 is TGTGCCGGTGGTAGCGGGAGCAATGAGCAGTTCTTC.

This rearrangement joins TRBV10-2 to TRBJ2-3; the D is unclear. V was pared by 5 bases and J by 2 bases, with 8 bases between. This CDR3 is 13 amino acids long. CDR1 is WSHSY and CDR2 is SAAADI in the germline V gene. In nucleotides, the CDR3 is TGCGCCAGCAGTTCCCAACCCACAGATACGCAGTATTTT. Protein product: CASSSQPTDTQYF.

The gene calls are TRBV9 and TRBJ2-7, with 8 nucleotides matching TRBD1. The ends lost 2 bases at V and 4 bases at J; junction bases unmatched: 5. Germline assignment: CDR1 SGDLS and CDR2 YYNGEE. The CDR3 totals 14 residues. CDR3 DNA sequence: TGTGCCAGCAGCGTCGCAGGGGGCAGGTACGAGCAGTACTTC. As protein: CASSVAGGRYEQYF.

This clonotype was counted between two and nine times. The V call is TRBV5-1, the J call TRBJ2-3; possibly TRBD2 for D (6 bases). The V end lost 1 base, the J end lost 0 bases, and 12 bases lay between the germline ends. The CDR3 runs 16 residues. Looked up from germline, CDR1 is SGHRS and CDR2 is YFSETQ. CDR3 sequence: CASSLFSGTSTDTQYF. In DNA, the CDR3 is TGCGCCAGCAGCTTGTTTTCAGGGACTAGCACAGATACGCAGTATTTT.

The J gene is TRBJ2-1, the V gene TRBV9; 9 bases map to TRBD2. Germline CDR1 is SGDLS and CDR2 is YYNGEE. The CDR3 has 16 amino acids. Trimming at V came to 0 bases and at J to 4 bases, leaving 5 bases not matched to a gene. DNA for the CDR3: TGTGCCAGCAGCGTAGTTGGCGGGAGGGATTACAATGAGCAGTTCTTC. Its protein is CASSVVGGRDYNEQFF.

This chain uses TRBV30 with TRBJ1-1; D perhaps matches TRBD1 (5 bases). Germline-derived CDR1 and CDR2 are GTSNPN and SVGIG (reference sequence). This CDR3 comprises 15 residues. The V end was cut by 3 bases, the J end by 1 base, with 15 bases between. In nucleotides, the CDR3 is TGTGCCTGGAGACGGAGATTGGGGGGGAACACTGAAGCTTTCTTT. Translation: CAWRRRLGGNTEAFF. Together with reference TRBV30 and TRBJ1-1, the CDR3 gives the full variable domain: SQTIHQWPATLVQPVGSPLSLECTVEGTSNPNLYWYRQAAGRGLQLLFYSVGIGQISSEVPQNLSASRPQDRQFILSSKKLLLSDSGFYLCAWRRRLGGNTEAFFGQGTRLTVV.

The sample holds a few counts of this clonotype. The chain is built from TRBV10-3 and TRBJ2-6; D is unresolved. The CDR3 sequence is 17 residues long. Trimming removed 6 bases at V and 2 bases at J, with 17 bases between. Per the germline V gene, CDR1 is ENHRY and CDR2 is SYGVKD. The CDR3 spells CAISPGPSAAGANVLTF. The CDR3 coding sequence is TGTGCCATCAGCCCCGGCCCGAGCGCGGCTGGGGCCAACGTCCTGACTTTC.

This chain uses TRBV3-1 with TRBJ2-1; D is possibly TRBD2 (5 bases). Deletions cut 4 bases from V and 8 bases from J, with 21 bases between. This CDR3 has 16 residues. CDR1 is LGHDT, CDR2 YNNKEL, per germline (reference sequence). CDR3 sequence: CASSPRAGLNGDEQFF. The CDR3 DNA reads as TGTGCCAGCAGCCCTCGGGCGGGCCTCAACGGGGATGAGCAGTTCTTC.